These 21 T cell receptor beta chains were sequenced from one sample in a study of T cell responses to AZD1222 COVID-19 vaccine. Sequencing was performed with immunoSEQ multiplex PCR; in TCRdb, only in-frame clones are kept and a portion is missing. Of approximately 88,000 clones listed, 90% are singletons. The source material was peripheral blood, sampled 28 days after the second AZD1222 dose. Receptor source: an adult who received the AZD1222 COVID-19 vaccine.

This clone has a single count. The chain recombines TRBV19 with TRBJ1-1, with D perhaps TRBD1 (6 bases). Germline CDR1 is LNHDA and CDR2 is SQIVND (reference sequence). The CDR3 has 17 residues. V was trimmed by 5 bases and J by 5 bases, leaving 24 bases between them. CDR3 coding DNA: TGTGCCAGTAGTTCTCTAGACAGGACTGTACGAAGGACTGAAGCTTTCTTT. Its translation: CASSSLDRTVRRTEAFF.

This chain links TRBV27 with TRBJ2-1, with TRBD1 matching over 9 bases. This CDR3 is 15 amino acids long. The germline gives CDR1 MNHEY, CDR2 SMNVEV (reference sequence). J lost 4 bases, V lost 4 bases, and 5 bases had no gene match. The CDR3 loop is CASSSGQGLYNEQFF. CDR3 nucleotide sequence: TGTGCCAGCAGTTCCGGACAGGGGCTTTACAATGAGCAGTTCTTC.

The V call is TRBV15, the J call TRBJ2-2; 9 bases agree with TRBD2. Germline trimming cut 6 bases from V and 1 base from J; bases unmatched to any gene: 3. The CDR3 length is 15 residues. Germline V gene lookup returns CDR1 LNHNV and CDR2 YYDKDF (reference sequence). The CDR3 reads CATSGSGGNTGELFF. CDR3 in DNA: TGTGCCACCAGTGGTAGCGGGGGGAACACCGGGGAGCTGTTTTTT.

This chain joins TRBV4-1 and TRBJ2-4; D remains ambiguous. CDR3 size: 14 residues. The germline V gene encodes CDR1 MGHRA and CDR2 YSYEKL. V was pared by 1 base and J by 7 bases, with 11 bases between. This CDR3 reads CASSQVWVANIQYF. The CDR3 DNA is TGCGCCAGCAGCCAAGTTTGGGTAGCTAACATTCAGTACTTC.

The V gene is TRBV28, the J gene TRBJ2-2; 7 nucleotides match TRBD1. Germline V gene sequence: CDR1 MDHEN, CDR2 SYDVKM. The CDR3 is 15 amino acids. V gave up 5 bases and J gave up 5 bases; unmatched junction bases: 8. CDR3 DNA sequence: TGTGCCAGCAGTACACAGGGGTCTGGTACCGGGGAGCTGTTTTTT. Its translation: CASSTQGSGTGELFF.

This chain links TRBV7-9 with TRBJ1-1, with D perhaps TRBD1 (5 bases). From germline, CDR1 is SEHNR and CDR2 FQNEAQ (reference sequence). V lost 5 bases and J 1 base, leaving 14 bases between the germline ends. The CDR3 runs to 15 residues. The CDR3 DNA follows: TGTGCCAGCAGCCTAGTCCTAACAGGGAACACTGAAGCTTTCTTT. Amino acid sequence: CASSLVLTGNTEAFF.

The rearrangement uses TRBV28 and TRBJ1-2; D uncertain. Per germline, CDR1 MDHEN and CDR2 SYDVKM. The CDR3 has 15 residues. V gave up 1 base and J gave up 0 bases, with 9 bases separating them. CDR3 residues: CASSLLAPANYGYTF. The CDR3 DNA is TGTGCCAGCAGTTTATTGGCGCCGGCTAACTATGGCTACACCTTC.

A note on this clone: This CDR3 is also generated by other DNA sequences in the sample. The chain couples TRBV3-1 (or the pseudogene TRBV3-2) to TRBJ1-6; D gene uncertain. The germline V gene encodes CDR1 LGHDT and CDR2 YNNKEL (reference sequence). V was clipped by 1 base and J by 10 bases, with 8 bases between them. CDR3 size: 13 residues. DNA for the CDR3: TGTGCCAGCAGCCAAGGACGCGGGTCACCCCTCCACTTT. It specifies CASSQGRGSPLHF.

The CDR3 nucleotides are TGCGCCAGCAGCCAAGCGACAGGAATGACTTCACCCCTCCACTTT. Translation gives CASSQATGMTSPLHF. This chain links TRBV4-3 with TRBJ1-6; tentatively, D is TRBD1 (6 bases). This CDR3 comprises 15 residues. Germline assignment: CDR1 LGHNA and CDR2 YSLEER. Deletions cut 1 base from V and 9 bases from J, with 13 bases between.

The J gene is TRBJ1-2, the V gene TRBV19; TRBD1 agrees at 8 bases. The V segment lost 1 base and the J segment 4 bases; nucleotides outside the gene matches: 5. The length of the CDR3 is 15 residues. In germline, CDR1 is LNHDA, CDR2 SQIVND (reference sequence). CDR3 region: CASSIGPGGVYGYTF. The CDR3 DNA reads as TGTGCCAGTAGTATAGGTCCAGGGGGCGTCTATGGCTACACCTTC.

As concerns this clone: At one end, the junction sequence differs from germline, possibly due to a read error. The CDR3: CASSLISLDF. In DNA form, the CDR3 reads TGTGCCAGCAGCTTAATCAGTCTGGATTTT. This chain uses TRBV7-2 with TRBJ2-3; no definite D call. Germline lookup yields CDR1 SGHTA and CDR2 FQGNSA. This CDR3 comprises 10 residues.

The chain carries TRBV23-1 and TRBJ2-7; the D gene is possibly TRBD2 (5 bases). TRBV23-1 is treated as an ORF (open reading frame) with a function not yet certain. V lost 2 bases, J lost 12 bases, and 8 bases lay in between. The CDR3 totals 10 residues. CDR3 in amino acids: CASSQAGLYF. CDR3 nucleotide sequence: TGCGCCAGCAGTCAAGCGGGTTTGTACTTC.

The V call is TRBV2, the J call TRBJ1-1; no definite D call. Germline V CDR1 and CDR2: SNHLY, FYNNEI. The CDR3 length is 15 residues. Trimming shortened V by 3 bases and J by 0 bases, and 11 bases separated the two germline ends. The CDR3 DNA sequence: TGTGCCAGCAGTGATACAGCAACTTTGAACACTGAAGCTTTCTTT. It translates to CASSDTATLNTEAFF.

The chain uses TRBV18 and TRBJ2-5, with TRBD2 matching 12 bases. CDR3 length: 15 residues. Germline assignment: CDR1 KGHSH and CDR2 LQKENI. Unmatched junction bases numbered 3, after V lost 3 bases and J lost 4 bases. In nucleotides, the CDR3 is TGTGCCAGCTCACCGACTAGCGGGGGCTCAGAGACCCAGTACTTC. Amino acids: CASSPTSGGSETQYF. The full variable domain, in which reference TRBV18 and TRBJ2-5 provide the parts outside the CDR3, is NAGVMQNPRHLVRRRGQEARLRCSPMKGHSHVYWYRQLPEEGLKFMVYLQKENIIDESGMPKERFSAEFPKEGPSILRIQQVVRGDSAAYFCASSPTSGGSETQYFGPGTRLLVL.

This chain links TRBV9 with TRBJ1-1, with 8 bases lining up with TRBD1. This CDR3 has 13 residues. Germline values: CDR1 SGDLS, CDR2 YYNGEE. V shed 7 bases, J shed 4 bases, and the junction held 6 bases outside the gene matches. The CDR3 loop reads CASGQGAITEAFF. For the CDR3, the DNA is TGTGCCAGCGGCCAGGGGGCGATCACTGAAGCTTTCTTT.

The chain links TRBV9 to TRBJ2-5, with D perhaps TRBD1 or TRBD2 (6 bases each). Germline values: CDR1 SGDLS, CDR2 YYNGEE. The CDR3 sequence is 14 residues long. V was trimmed by 6 bases and J by 5 bases, leaving 17 bases between them. The CDR3 region has the DNA TGTGCCAGCAACGTGGGGGGCAGGGCGGAGACCCAGTACTTC. This sequence encodes CASNVGGRAETQYF.

The chain uses TRBV12-5 and TRBJ1-1; D gene unclear. The V end was cut by 7 bases, the J end by 1 base, with 4 bases between. The length of the CDR3 is 11 residues. CDR1 and CDR2 (germline): LGHNT, FRNRAP. The CDR3 region is CASVANTEAFF. In DNA form, the CDR3 reads TGTGCTAGTGTCGCGAACACTGAAGCTTTCTTT.

CDR3 in DNA: TGTGCCAGCAGGTCCGCCGGAGCGATCTCCTACAATGAGCAGTTCTTC. This sequence encodes CASRSAGAISYNEQFF. The V call is TRBV5-4, the J call TRBJ2-1; D is unresolved. This CDR3 is built from 16 residues. V dropped 5 bases and J dropped 0 bases, with 15 bases sitting between them. Germline lookup yields CDR1 SGHNT and CDR2 YYREEE (reference sequence).

This chain joins TRBV14 and TRBJ1-2; TRBD1 aligns across 10 bases. The germline V gene has CDR1 SGHDN and CDR2 FVKESK. The junction had 3 bases not matched to a gene; V was cut back by 4 bases and J by 7 bases. CDR3 length: 13 amino acids. CDR3 region: CASSPGQGSGYTF. The DNA of the CDR3 is TGTGCCAGCAGCCCGGGACAGGGGTCTGGCTACACCTTC.

This chain joins TRBV25-1 and TRBJ1-1; D perhaps matches TRBD1 (6 bases). The CDR3 spans 14 residues. The V end was cut by 5 bases, the J end by 2 bases, with 12 bases between. Germline-derived CDR1 and CDR2 are MGHDK and SYGVNS. In DNA, the CDR3 is TGTGCCAGCAGTTGGAGGGGGAGAAACACTGAAGCTTTCTTT. Amino acids: CASSWRGRNTEAFF.

This rearrangement joins TRBV5-5 to TRBJ1-1; D not resolved. Germline V gene sequence: CDR1 SGHKS, CDR2 YYEKEE (reference sequence). The CDR3 covers 14 residues. Trimming removed 0 bases at V and 1 base at J, with 7 bases between. CDR3 DNA sequence: TGTGCCAGCAGCTTGGGTTGGAAGAACACTGAAGCTTTCTTT. Translating gives CASSLGWKNTEAFF.